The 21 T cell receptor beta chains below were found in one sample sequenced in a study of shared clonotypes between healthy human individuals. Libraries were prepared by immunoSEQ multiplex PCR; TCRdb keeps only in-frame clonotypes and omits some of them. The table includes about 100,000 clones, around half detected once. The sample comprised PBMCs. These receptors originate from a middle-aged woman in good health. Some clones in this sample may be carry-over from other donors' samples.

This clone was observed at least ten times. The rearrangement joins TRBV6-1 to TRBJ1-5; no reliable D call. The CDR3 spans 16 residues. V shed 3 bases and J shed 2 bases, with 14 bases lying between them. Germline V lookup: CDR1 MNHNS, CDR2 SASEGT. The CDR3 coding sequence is TGTGCCAGCAGTGAGCTGTTAGGGTCCGGCAATCAGCCCCAGCATTTT. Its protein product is CASSELLGSGNQPQHF.

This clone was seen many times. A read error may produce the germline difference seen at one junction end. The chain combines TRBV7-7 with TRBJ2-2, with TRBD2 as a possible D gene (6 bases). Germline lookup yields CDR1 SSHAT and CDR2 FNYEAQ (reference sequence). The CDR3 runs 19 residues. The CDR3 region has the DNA TGTGCTAGCAGCTTAGTTCCGGTTAGCGGCGGATCGGGCACCGGGGAGCTGTTTTTT. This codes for CASSLVPVSGGSGTGELFF.

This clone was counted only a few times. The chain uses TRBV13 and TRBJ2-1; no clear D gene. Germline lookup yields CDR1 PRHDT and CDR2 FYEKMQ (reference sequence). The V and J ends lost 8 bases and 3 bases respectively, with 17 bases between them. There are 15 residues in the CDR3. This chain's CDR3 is CASGPGPSLYNEQFF. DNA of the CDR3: TGTGCCAGCGGTCCTGGCCCGTCACTCTACAATGAGCAGTTCTTC.

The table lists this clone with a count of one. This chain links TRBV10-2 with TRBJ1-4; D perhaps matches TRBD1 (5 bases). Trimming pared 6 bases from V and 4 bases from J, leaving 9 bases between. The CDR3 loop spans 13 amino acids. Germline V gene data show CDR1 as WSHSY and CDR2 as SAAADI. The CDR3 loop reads CASSRDHNEKLFF. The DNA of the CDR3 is TGCGCCAGCAGCCGGGACCATAATGAAAAACTGTTTTTT.

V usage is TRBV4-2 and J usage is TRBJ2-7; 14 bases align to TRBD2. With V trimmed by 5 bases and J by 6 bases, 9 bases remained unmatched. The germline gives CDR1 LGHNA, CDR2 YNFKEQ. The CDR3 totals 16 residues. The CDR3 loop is CASSLGGLAGEGEQYF. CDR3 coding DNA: TGTGCCAGCAGCTTGGGGGGACTAGCGGGAGAGGGCGAGCAGTACTTC.

The CDR3 coding sequence is TGTGCCAGCAGTTTACGGCAGGGTGGGGAAAAACTGTTTTTT. Translating gives CASSLRQGGEKLFF. V usage is TRBV28 and J usage is TRBJ1-4, with D maybe TRBD1 (5 bases). The CDR3 length is 14 residues. V was clipped by 2 bases and J by 8 bases, with 12 bases between them. Germline V gives CDR1 MDHEN, CDR2 SYDVKM. The full variable domain, completed using reference TRBV28 and TRBJ1-4, is DVKVTQSSRYLVKRTGEKVFLECVQDMDHENMFWYRQDPGLGLRLIYFSYDVKMKEKGDIPEGYSVSREKKERFSLILESASTNQTSMYLCASSLRQGGEKLFFGSGTQLSVL.

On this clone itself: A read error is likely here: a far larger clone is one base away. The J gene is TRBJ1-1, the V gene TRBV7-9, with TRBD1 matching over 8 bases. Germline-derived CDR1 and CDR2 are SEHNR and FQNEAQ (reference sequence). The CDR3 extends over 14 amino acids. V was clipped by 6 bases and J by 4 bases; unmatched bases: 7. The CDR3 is CASSPPGQVTEAFF. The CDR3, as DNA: TGTGCCAGCAGTCCACCGGGACAGGTCACTGAAGCTTTCTTT. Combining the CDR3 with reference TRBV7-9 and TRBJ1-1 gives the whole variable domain DTGVSQNPRHKITKRGQNVTFRCDPISEHNRLYWYRQTLGQGPEFLTYFQNEAQLEKSRLLSDRFSAERPKGSFSTLEIQRTEQGDSAMYLCASSPPGQVTEAFFGQGTRLTVV.

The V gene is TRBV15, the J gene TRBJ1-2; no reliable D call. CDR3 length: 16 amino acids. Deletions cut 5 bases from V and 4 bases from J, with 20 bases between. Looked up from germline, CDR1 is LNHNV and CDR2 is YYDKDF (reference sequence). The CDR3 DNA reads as TGTGCCACCAGCCCAGACTTGGCGTATAGTGGCTATGGCTACACCTTC. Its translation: CATSPDLAYSGYGYTF.

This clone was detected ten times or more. CDR3 bases: TGTGCCAGCAGTGAACAGCAAAGAACAGATACGCAGTATTTT. It is translated as CASSEQQRTDTQYF. This rearrangement joins TRBV2 to TRBJ2-3; D ambiguous. V was clipped by 2 bases and J by 3 bases, with 9 bases between them. Germline V gene lookup returns CDR1 SNHLY and CDR2 FYNNEI. The CDR3 covers 14 residues.

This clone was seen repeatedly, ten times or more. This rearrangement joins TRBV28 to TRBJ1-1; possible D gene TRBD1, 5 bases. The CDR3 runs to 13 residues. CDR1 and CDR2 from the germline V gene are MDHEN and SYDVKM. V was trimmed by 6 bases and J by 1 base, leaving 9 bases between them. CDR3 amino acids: CASRGRSNTEAFF. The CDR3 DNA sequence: TGTGCCAGCAGGGGACGGTCGAACACTGAAGCTTTCTTT.

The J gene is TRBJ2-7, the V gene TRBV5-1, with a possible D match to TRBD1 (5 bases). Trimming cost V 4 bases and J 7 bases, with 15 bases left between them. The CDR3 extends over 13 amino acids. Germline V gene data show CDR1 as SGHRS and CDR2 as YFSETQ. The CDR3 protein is CASSVQMSGEQYF. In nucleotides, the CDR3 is TGCGCCAGCAGCGTACAGATGTCAGGGGAGCAGTACTTC.

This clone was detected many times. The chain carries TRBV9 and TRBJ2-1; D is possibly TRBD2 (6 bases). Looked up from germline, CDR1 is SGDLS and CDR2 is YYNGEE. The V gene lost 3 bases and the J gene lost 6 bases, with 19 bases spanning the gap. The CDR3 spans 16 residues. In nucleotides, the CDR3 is TGTGCCAGCAGCGCCACGCTACTGACTAGTAGCAATGAGCAGTTCTTC. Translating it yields CASSATLLTSSNEQFF.

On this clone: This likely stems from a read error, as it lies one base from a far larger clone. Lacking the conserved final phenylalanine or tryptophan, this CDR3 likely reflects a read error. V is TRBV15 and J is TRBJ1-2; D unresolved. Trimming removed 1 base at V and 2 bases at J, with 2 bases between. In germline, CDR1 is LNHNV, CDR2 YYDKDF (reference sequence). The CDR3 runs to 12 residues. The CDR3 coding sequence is TGTGCCACCAGCAGAGGGAACTATGGCTACACCCTC. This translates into CATSRGNYGYTL.

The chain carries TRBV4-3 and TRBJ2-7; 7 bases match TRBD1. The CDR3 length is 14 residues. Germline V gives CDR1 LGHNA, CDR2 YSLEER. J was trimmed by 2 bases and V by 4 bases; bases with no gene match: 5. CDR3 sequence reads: CASSPRQGTYEQYF. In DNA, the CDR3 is TGCGCCAGCAGCCCAAGACAGGGTACCTACGAGCAGTACTTC.

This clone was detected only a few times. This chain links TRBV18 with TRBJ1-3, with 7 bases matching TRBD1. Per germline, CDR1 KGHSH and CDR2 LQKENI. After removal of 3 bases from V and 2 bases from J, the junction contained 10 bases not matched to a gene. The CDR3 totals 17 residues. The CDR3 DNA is TGTGCCAGCTCACCTTTAGGGGACAGCGCCGCTGGAAACACCATATATTTT. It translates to CASSPLGDSAAGNTIYF. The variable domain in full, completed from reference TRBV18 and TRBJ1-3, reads NAGVMQNPRHLVRRRGQEARLRCSPMKGHSHVYWYRQLPEEGLKFMVYLQKENIIDESGMPKERFSAEFPKEGPSILRIQQVVRGDSAAYFCASSPLGDSAAGNTIYFGEGSWLTVV.

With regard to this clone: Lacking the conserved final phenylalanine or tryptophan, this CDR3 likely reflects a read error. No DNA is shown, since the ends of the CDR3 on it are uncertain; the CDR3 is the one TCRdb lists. CDR3 amino acids: CASSPPEGGPPQK. This sequence joins TRBV28 and TRBJ2-7; the table's D call of TRBD1 was not tested on the DNA. Germline assignment: CDR1 MDHEN and CDR2 SYDVKM. The CDR3 sequence runs 13 residues, both termini included.

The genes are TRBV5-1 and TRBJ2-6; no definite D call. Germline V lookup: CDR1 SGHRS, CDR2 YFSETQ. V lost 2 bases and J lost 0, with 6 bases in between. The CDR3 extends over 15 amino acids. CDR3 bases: TGCGCCAGCAGCTTTTCCGGCTCTGGGGCCAACGTCCTGACTTTC. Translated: CASSFSGSGANVLTF.

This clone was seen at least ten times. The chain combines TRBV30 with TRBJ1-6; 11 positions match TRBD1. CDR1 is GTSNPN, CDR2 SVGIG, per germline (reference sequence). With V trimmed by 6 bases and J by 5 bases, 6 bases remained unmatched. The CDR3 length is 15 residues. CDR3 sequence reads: CACPGQGADNSPLHF. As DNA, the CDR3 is TGTGCCTGCCCCGGACAGGGGGCCGATAATTCACCCCTCCACTTT.

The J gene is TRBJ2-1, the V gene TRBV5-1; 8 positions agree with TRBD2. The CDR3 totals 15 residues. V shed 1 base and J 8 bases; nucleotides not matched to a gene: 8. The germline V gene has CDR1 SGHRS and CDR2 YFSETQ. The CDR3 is CASSLSLAGLHEQFF. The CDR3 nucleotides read TGCGCCAGCAGCTTGAGTCTAGCGGGTCTCCATGAGCAGTTCTTC.

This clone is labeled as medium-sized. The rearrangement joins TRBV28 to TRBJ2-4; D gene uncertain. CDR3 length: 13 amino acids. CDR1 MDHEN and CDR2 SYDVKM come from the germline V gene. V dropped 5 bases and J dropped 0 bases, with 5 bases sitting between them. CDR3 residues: CASSDIAKNIQYF. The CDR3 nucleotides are TGTGCCAGCAGTGACATAGCCAAAAACATTCAGTACTTC.

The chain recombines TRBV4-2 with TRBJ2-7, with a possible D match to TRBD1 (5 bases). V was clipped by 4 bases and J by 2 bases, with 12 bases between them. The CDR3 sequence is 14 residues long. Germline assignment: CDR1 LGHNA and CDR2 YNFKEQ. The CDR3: CASSPYTGTYEQYF. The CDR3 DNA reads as TGTGCCAGCAGCCCGTATACAGGTACCTACGAGCAGTACTTC.